The 2 T cell receptor beta chains presented below share a single source sample, sequenced in a study of beta chain features in type 1 diabetes listed by TCRdb under 2018. Library generation was performed with the immunoSEQ multiplex PCR assay. The entire amount of isolated RNA was reverse transcribed using the High Capacity cDNA Reverse Transcription Kit, so the sequenced TCRB transcripts were expressed ones. TCRdb holds this immuneACCESS table with in-frame rearrangements only. Some clones are missing; in checked studies, unresolved V genes explain under half, and the rest has no known cause. The sample table records about 350,000 clones; about 19% of these occur just once. In total, the top ten clones hold about 0.045% of the sample. The sequenced sample was naive CD4+ T cells from blood. Sample cell subset or site, as interpreted from the label and publication: true naive CD4+ T cells. These receptors originate from a woman younger than 35 in good health.

The gene calls are TRBV7-6 and TRBJ2-1; possibly TRBD1 for D (6 bases). The CDR3 runs to 15 residues. Trimming cost V 0 bases and J 4 bases, with 10 bases left between them. Germline CDR1 and CDR2: SGHVS and FNYEAQ. The CDR3 protein is CASSLAVDSYNEQFF. DNA of the CDR3: TGTGCCAGCAGCTTAGCGGTGGACAGTTACAATGAGCAGTTCTTC.

This clone was recorded a few times. The rearrangement links TRBV5-6 to TRBJ2-4, with D possibly matching TRBD2 (6 bases). The V gene's germline CDR1 is SGHDT and CDR2 YYEEEE. The CDR3 contains 15 residues. Trimming stripped 0 bases from V and 0 bases from J, with 7 bases between. In DNA, the CDR3 is TGTGCCAGCAGCTTGGACGGGGGAGCCAAAAACATTCAGTACTTC. It specifies CASSLDGGAKNIQYF.